This entry lists 22 T cell receptor beta chains sequenced from one sample in a study of blood T cell repertoires in COVID-19. Profiled with immunoSEQ multiplex PCR; TCRdb holds only in-frame clones, not every one. Here the sample spans hundreds of thousands of clones, roughly nine tenths being singletons. The source material was PBMCs or T cells enriched from blood (not recorded which). Receptor source: a woman in her twenties or thirties who had recovered from COVID-19.

The chain combines TRBV5-1 with TRBJ2-7, with TRBD1 identical over 12 bases. Germline loops: CDR1 SGHRS, CDR2 YFSETQ. The V and J ends lost 0 bases and 4 bases, in that order; junction bases with no gene match: 8. This CDR3 spans 17 amino acids. The CDR3 region is CASSLAWDRGRWYEQYF. CDR3 coding DNA: TGCGCCAGCAGCTTGGCCTGGGACAGGGGGCGCTGGTACGAGCAGTACTTC.

The chain joins TRBV28 to TRBJ1-5; 7 nucleotides line up with TRBD1. CDR1 and CDR2 (germline): MDHEN, SYDVKM. The CDR3 is made up of 16 amino acids. V gave up 5 bases and J gave up 5 bases; unmatched junction bases: 12. CDR3 sequence: CASSLDRAPVDQPQHF. The CDR3 bases are TGTGCCAGCAGTCTCGACAGGGCGCCGGTGGATCAGCCCCAGCATTTT.

In its sample, this clone was seen once. The DNA of the CDR3 is TGTGCCAGCAGCTTAGTAGGGTCAGCGGGACGACTACGGGAGCAGTACTTC. This translates into CASSLVGSAGRLREQYF. The V gene is TRBV7-2, the J gene TRBJ2-7; 7 bases map to TRBD2. Germline assignment: CDR1 SGHTA and CDR2 FQGNSA. The J segment lost 7 bases and the V segment lost 1 base, leaving 16 bases of the junction unmatched. The CDR3 loop spans 17 amino acids.

This chain's CDR3 is CASSNDRLGFNSPLHF. The CDR3 nucleotides read TGTGCCAGTAGCAACGACAGGCTGGGGTTTAATTCACCCCTCCACTTT. This chain connects TRBV19 to TRBJ1-6, with D perhaps matching TRBD1 (6 bases). Germline values: CDR1 LNHDA, CDR2 SQIVND (reference sequence). Trimming took 6 bases from V and 6 from J, leaving 18 bases between them. The CDR3 is 16 amino acids.

The chain carries TRBV27 and TRBJ1-4, with D maybe TRBD1 (5 bases). With 5 bases removed from V and 4 bases from J, the gap between germline ends came to 14 bases. Germline CDR1 reads MNHEY; CDR2 reads SMNVEV (reference sequence). The CDR3 is 15 amino acids. The CDR3 sequence is CASSTLTALNEKLFF. As DNA, the CDR3 is TGTGCCAGCAGTACGCTGACAGCCCTTAATGAAAAACTGTTTTTT.

The rearrangement links TRBV7-9 to TRBJ2-5; possible D gene TRBD2, 5 bases. Germline V gene sequence: CDR1 SEHNR, CDR2 FQNEAQ (reference sequence). The V end was cut by 5 bases, the J end by 2 bases, with 18 bases between. There are 16 residues in the CDR3. This CDR3 reads CASSARPGRGQETQYF. The CDR3 DNA is TGTGCCAGCAGCGCTAGGCCTGGACGCGGGCAAGAGACCCAGTACTTC.

The rearrangement joins TRBV19 to TRBJ2-6; no clear D gene. V gave up 7 bases and J gave up 0 bases, with 7 bases separating them. This CDR3 contains 14 residues. The germline CDR1 and CDR2 sequences are LNHDA and SQIVND (reference sequence). CDR3 protein: CASISGSGANVLTF. In DNA, the CDR3 is TGTGCCAGTATATCGGGCTCTGGGGCCAACGTCCTGACTTTC.

The V gene is TRBV28, the J gene TRBJ2-2, with D possibly TRBD1 on 6 matching bases. The germline V and J ends were trimmed by 2 bases and 6 bases, with 13 bases remaining between them. This CDR3 is built from 15 residues. Per the germline V gene, CDR1 is MDHEN and CDR2 is SYDVKM. CDR3 in amino acids: CASSLLQGSAGELFF. For the CDR3, the DNA is TGTGCCAGCAGTTTACTCCAGGGGTCGGCCGGGGAGCTGTTTTTT.

The rearrangement joins TRBV9 to TRBJ2-3; tentatively, D is TRBD2 (6 bases). Germline V gene sequence: CDR1 SGDLS, CDR2 YYNGEE. This CDR3 is 14 amino acids long. Trimming pared 1 base from V and 4 bases from J, leaving 10 bases between. The CDR3 nucleotides read TGTGCCAGCAGCGTACGGGAGTGGGCAGATACGCAGTATTTT. It encodes CASSVREWADTQYF.

DNA for the CDR3: TGTGCCAGCAGCTTCATGGACAGGCAAGCTTTCTTT. Protein sequence: CASSFMDRQAFF. The gene calls are TRBV7-2 and TRBJ1-1, with 7 bases matching TRBD1. The trim removed 3 bases at V and 9 bases at J, leaving 4 bases unmatched. This CDR3 spans 12 amino acids. Looked up from germline, CDR1 is SGHTA and CDR2 is FQGNSA. The variable domain in full, with the rest retrieved from reference TRBV7-2 and TRBJ1-1, is GAGVSQSPSNKVTEKGKDVELRCDPISGHTALYWYRQSLGQGLEFLIYFQGNSAPDKSGLPSDRFSAERTGGSVSTLTIQRTQQEDSAVYLCASSFMDRQAFFGQGTRLTVV.

The V call is TRBV6-5, the J call TRBJ2-7, with 7 bases that match TRBD1. The length of the CDR3 is 15 residues. Trimming removed 6 bases from V and 1 base from J; junction bases left unmatched: 9. CDR1 and CDR2 (germline): MNHEY, SVGAGI. The CDR3 sequence is CASSPTHRGSYEQYF. The CDR3 nucleotides read TGTGCCAGCAGCCCAACACACAGGGGTTCCTACGAGCAGTACTTC.

V gene TRBV5-4 combines with J gene TRBJ2-3; 8 bases are a match to TRBD1. The V segment lost 0 bases and the J segment 8 bases; nucleotides outside the gene matches: 14. CDR3 length: 17 amino acids. The V gene's germline CDR1 is SGHNT and CDR2 YYREEE (reference sequence). The CDR3 DNA reads TGTGCCAGCAGCTTGGCCAGAGGACAGGGAGTTTCGGGTACGCAGTATTTT. This translates into CASSLARGQGVSGTQYF.

V usage is TRBV5-6 and J usage is TRBJ2-7; a possible D gene is TRBD1 (6 bases). This CDR3 is built from 13 residues. Germline V gene sequence: CDR1 SGHDT, CDR2 YYEEEE. V was clipped by 6 bases and J by 2 bases, with 12 bases between them. In DNA, the CDR3 is TGTGCCAGCACCGGGACACTCGCCTACGAGCAGTACTTC. Translated: CASTGTLAYEQYF.

The rearrangement links TRBV21-1 to TRBJ2-7; the table's D call of TRBD2 was not tested on the DNA. TRBV21-1 is designated a pseudogene. This CDR3 is built from 15 residues. The CDR3 here is CASIQSGTKTYEQYF. The DNA for the CDR3 is TGTGCCAGCATACAATCCGGGACTAAAACCTACGAGCAGTACTTC.

The chain couples TRBV9 to TRBJ1-5; D gene ambiguous. This CDR3 is built from 15 residues. CDR1 SGDLS and CDR2 YYNGEE come from the germline V gene. The V end was cut by 0 bases, the J end by 3 bases, with 10 bases between. Here the CDR3 DNA reads TGTGCCAGCAGCGTAGATCCCGGGGTCAATCAGCCCCAGCATTTT. Translating it yields CASSVDPGVNQPQHF.

The chain employs TRBV5-1 and TRBJ1-1, with 9 bases that match TRBD1. This CDR3 is built from 17 residues. Germline loops: CDR1 SGHRS, CDR2 YFSETQ. V shed 4 bases and J 2 bases; nucleotides not matched to a gene: 12. CDR3 nucleotide sequence: TGCGCCAGCAGCCAAGGGACAGGGTATCGTACAAACACTGAAGCTTTCTTT. Translated, it gives CASSQGTGYRTNTEAFF.

With regard to this clone: A read error may account for a junction end that differs from germline. This sequence joins TRBV6-6 and TRBJ2-2; weak D call: TRBD1 (6 bases). Germline V CDR1 and CDR2: MNHNY, SVGAGI (reference sequence). The CDR3 spans 14 residues. The CDR3 protein is CASSYRDTHHPLLF. The CDR3, as DNA: TGTGCCAGCAGTTACCGGGACACTCATCATCCGCTTCTTTTT.

This clone was detected once. CDR3 residues: CASSLRGRGYTF. The CDR3 DNA follows: TGTGCCAGCAGTTTGAGGGGGCGAGGCTACACCTTC. J is TRBJ1-2 and V is TRBV28, with 7 bases lining up with TRBD1. With V trimmed by 3 bases and J by 8 bases, 3 bases remained unmatched. Germline V lookup: CDR1 MDHEN, CDR2 SYDVKM. This CDR3 spans 12 amino acids.

The J gene is TRBJ2-5, the V gene TRBV10-3; 10 nucleotides match TRBD2. Losses at the gene ends were 3 bases for V and 5 bases for J; bases not matched to a gene: 9. This CDR3 spans 16 amino acids. Germline-derived CDR1 and CDR2 are ENHRY and SYGVKD. The CDR3 reads CAISEAGGGPGETQYF. The DNA of the CDR3 is TGTGCCATCAGTGAAGCGGGAGGGGGCCCCGGTGAGACCCAGTACTTC.

V is TRBV4-1 and J is TRBJ1-6; a possible D gene is TRBD1 (5 bases). In germline, CDR1 is MGHRA, CDR2 YSYEKL. With 0 bases removed from V and 7 bases from J, the gap between germline ends came to 13 bases. This CDR3 is 16 amino acids long. The CDR3 loop reads CASSQEGKGLNSPLHF. CDR3 nucleotide sequence: TGCGCCAGCAGCCAAGAGGGAAAGGGGTTGAATTCACCCCTCCACTTT.

The chain uses TRBV30 and TRBJ1-3; TRBD1 agrees at 7 bases. Looked up from germline, CDR1 is GTSNPN and CDR2 is SVGIG (reference sequence). This CDR3 is 14 amino acids long. Losses at the gene ends were 2 bases for V and 2 bases for J; bases not matched to a gene: 3. The DNA for the CDR3 is TGTGCCTGGAGTCGGGGGACAGCTGGAAACACCATATATTTT. Residues: CAWSRGTAGNTIYF.

This chain uses TRBV19 with TRBJ2-2, with a tentative D call TRBD2 (6 bases). This CDR3 region has 16 residues. Trimming took off 5 bases at V and 4 bases at J, with 17 bases between the two ends. Germline values: CDR1 LNHDA, CDR2 SQIVND (reference sequence). The CDR3 nucleotides are TGTGCCAGTAGTGCGGTACCGGGACTCTCCACCGGGGAGCTGTTTTTT. It translates to CASSAVPGLSTGELFF.